This T cell receptor (beta chain) was documented in a study of identical twins. Study conclusions and caveats: Models predicted too little out-of-frame TCR alpha sharing in monozygotic twins.

A universal primer site arose from template switching, and cDNA bore unique molecular identifiers. A single record per CDR3 protein comes from TCRdb applying MiXCR to the 5' RACE reads. Found here are around 450,000 distinct CDR3 sequences, 14% of them singletons; the top ten hold around 0.52%. The length of the CDR3 is 14 residues. CDR1 and CDR2 from the germline V gene are LGHDT and YNNKEL (reference sequence). V dropped 6 bases and J dropped 2; count of bases not matched to a gene: 4. Comment on this clonotype: Its matching antigen is unknown.

The same data also contributed to another study, on yellow fever vaccine responses in identical twins.

The TCR comes from a woman aged 18-29 years in good health. The chain links TRBV3-1 to TRBJ1-1, with TRBD1 matching over 9 bases. The specimen sequenced was CD4+ T cells sorted from blood. This CDR3 is CASRPDRGNTEAFF. In DNA form, the CDR3 reads TGTGCCAGCAGACCGGACAGGGGAAACACTGAAGCTTTCTTT.